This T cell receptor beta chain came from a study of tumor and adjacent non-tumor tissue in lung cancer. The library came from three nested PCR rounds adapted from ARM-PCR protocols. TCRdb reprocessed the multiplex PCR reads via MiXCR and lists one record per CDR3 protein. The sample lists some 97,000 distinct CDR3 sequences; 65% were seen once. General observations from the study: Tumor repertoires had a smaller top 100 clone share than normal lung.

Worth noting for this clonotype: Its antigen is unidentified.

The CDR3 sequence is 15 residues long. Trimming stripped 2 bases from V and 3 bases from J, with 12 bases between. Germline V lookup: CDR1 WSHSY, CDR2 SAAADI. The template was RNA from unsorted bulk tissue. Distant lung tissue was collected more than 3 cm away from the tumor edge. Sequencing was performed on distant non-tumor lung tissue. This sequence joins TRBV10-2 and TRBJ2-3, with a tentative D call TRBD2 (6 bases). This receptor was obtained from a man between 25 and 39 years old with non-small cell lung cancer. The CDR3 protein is CASSEVAALTDTQYF. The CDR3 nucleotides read TGCGCCAGCAGTGAGGTAGCGGCCCTTACAGATACGCAGTATTTT.